The clone carrying this T cell receptor beta chain was detected only once. The antigen is unknown. A junction boundary mismatches the germline segment, possibly from a read error. The CDR3 covers 15 residues. Germline CDR1 LNHDA, CDR2 SQIVND (reference sequence). This entry comes from a study of prognosis after radiotherapy for stage I lung cancer. The authors drew roughly 6 milliliters of peripheral blood at each of two time points. Findings and limits, study-wide: Reportedly, the usage of TRBV and TRBJ genes was not the same in patients with and without metastases.

Two-round multiplex PCR amplified TCR beta CDR3 from genomic DNA. During first-round PCR, primers specific to each TRBV and TRBJ gene were used. Universal primers were what the second PCR round used. One entry per CDR3 protein results from TCRdb running MiXCR on the multiplex PCR reads. In the table there are about 35,000 distinct CDR3 sequences, 34% of which are singletons. The sample in question was PBMCs, obtained before or after stereotactic body radiation therapy (not recorded which). This clonotype originated in a donor over 45 with non-small cell lung cancer. V is TRBV19 and J is TRBJ2-5; 7 bases are shared with TRBD2. CDR3: CASSLPGGLVEAQHF. CDR3 nucleotides: TGTGCCAGTAGTTTGCCGGGAGGATTGGTAGAGGCCCAGCACTTC.